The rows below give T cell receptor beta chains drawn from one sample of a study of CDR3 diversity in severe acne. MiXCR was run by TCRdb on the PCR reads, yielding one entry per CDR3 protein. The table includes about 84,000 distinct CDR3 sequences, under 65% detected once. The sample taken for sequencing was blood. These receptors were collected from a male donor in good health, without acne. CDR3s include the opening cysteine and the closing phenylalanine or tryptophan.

cdr3_aa: CATSRRTVQALGGYTF
j_call: TRBJ1-2
v_call: TRBV15

cdr3_aa: CASSLVGNEQFF
j_call: TRBJ2-1
v_call: TRBV7-2

cdr3_aa: CASSPHTSGRRDTQYF
j_call: TRBJ2-3
v_call: TRBV7-2

cdr3_aa: CAISEPSGRAYEQYF
j_call: TRBJ2-7
v_call: TRBV10-3

cdr3_aa: CTPERGTEAFF
j_call: TRBJ1-1
v_call: TRBV29-1

cdr3_aa: CATSPPGVNTEAFF
j_call: TRBJ1-1
v_call: TRBV25-1

cdr3_aa: CASSLARGFSYEQYF
j_call: TRBJ2-7
v_call: TRBV5-1

cdr3_aa: CASSQYLGGDYGYTF
j_call: TRBJ1-2
v_call: TRBV4-1

cdr3_aa: CASSSRSHNEQFF
j_call: TRBJ2-1
v_call: TRBV7-3

cdr3_aa: CASSYGRRGETQHF
j_call: TRBJ1-5
v_call: TRBV6-5